Below are 2 T cell receptor beta chains sequenced from a single sample in a study of Graves' ophthalmopathy and Graves' hyperthyroidism. The sequenced template was RNA, covering the TCR beta CDR3 region. HTBI-primed RT-PCR formed the first round, and a multiplex PCR formed the second. TCRdb itself ran the multiplex PCR reads through MiXCR, one entry per CDR3 protein. The data contain about 620,000 distinct CDR3 sequences, about a fifth of them seen just once; the ten biggest clones take up approximately 6.9%. Input material: peripheral blood. The source is a woman between 18 and 29 years old with stable Graves' hyperthyroidism. Some clones in this sample may be carry-over from other donors' samples.

The chain has TRBV20-1 and TRBJ1-5, with D maybe TRBD1 (5 bases). Trimming took 3 bases from V and 7 from J, leaving 13 bases between them. Germline lookup yields CDR1 DFQATT and CDR2 SNEGSKA (reference sequence). There are 13 residues in the CDR3. The CDR3 DNA reads TGCAGTGCTAGGGTCGGGGCAGAACAGCCCCAGCATTTT. Amino acids: CSARVGAEQPQHF.

This clonotype was counted at least ten times. The chain combines TRBV29-1 with TRBJ1-1; 7 bases line up with TRBD1. The CDR3 contains 14 residues. Germline V gene sequence: CDR1 SQVTM, CDR2 ANQGSEA. The V segment lost 6 bases and the J segment 5 bases; nucleotides outside the gene matches: 12. Here the CDR3 DNA reads TGCAGCGTATCAATAACAGGGGTTGGGACTGAAGCTTTCTTT. It encodes CSVSITGVGTEAFF.